This entry lists 20 T cell receptor beta chains sequenced from one sample in a study of shared clonotypes between healthy human individuals. Produced via immunoSEQ multiplex PCR; TCRdb's table is partial and in-frame only. Of a few million clones listed, about 90% were seen once; the top ten hold 0.37%. The sequencing input was naive CD4+ T cells from PBMCs. Subset reported: CD45RA+ positively selected. The receptors here all came from a young man in good health. Some clones in this sample may be carry-over from other donors' samples.

V is TRBV9 and J is TRBJ2-7; maybe TRBD2 (6 bases). The V gene lost 5 bases and the J gene lost 2 bases, with 17 bases spanning the gap. CDR3 length: 15 amino acids. Germline assignment: CDR1 SGDLS and CDR2 YYNGEE. This CDR3 is CASSPESGPPYEQYF. The DNA for the CDR3 is TGTGCCAGCAGTCCGGAGAGCGGGCCTCCCTACGAGCAGTACTTC.

The V and J genes are TRBV30 and TRBJ2-6; unclear D gene. The CDR3 runs to 15 residues. Germline V gene lookup returns CDR1 GTSNPN and CDR2 SVGIG (reference sequence). V lost 3 bases, J lost 0 bases, and 9 bases lay in between. In nucleotides, the CDR3 is TGTGCCTGGAGAGGAAGTTACTCTGGGGCCAACGTCCTGACTTTC. Amino acids: CAWRGSYSGANVLTF.

The chain has TRBV15 and TRBJ2-5; TRBD1 is a possible D gene (5 bases). From germline, CDR1 is LNHNV and CDR2 YYDKDF (reference sequence). The V end was cut by 8 bases, the J end by 1 base, with 17 bases between. There are 15 residues in the CDR3. The CDR3 loop reads CATAQLRAPQETQYF. In nucleotides, the CDR3 is TGTGCCACCGCTCAACTCAGGGCGCCCCAAGAGACCCAGTACTTC.

This sequence joins TRBV2 and TRBJ1-1; D possibly corresponds to TRBD1 (5 bases). V dropped 6 bases and J dropped 6 bases, with 17 bases sitting between them. The CDR3 contains 14 residues. The germline V gene encodes CDR1 SNHLY and CDR2 FYNNEI. The CDR3 sequence: CASRFGALEAEAFF. The DNA for the CDR3 is TGTGCCAGCAGGTTCGGGGCATTAGAAGCTGAAGCTTTCTTT.

The chain recombines TRBV9 with TRBJ2-7; maybe TRBD2 (6 bases). The CDR3 extends over 15 amino acids. Germline CDR1 is SGDLS and CDR2 is YYNGEE. V was shortened by 0 bases and J by 3 bases, with 13 bases between the two germline ends. Here the CDR3 DNA reads TGTGCCAGCAGCGTAGGGGGGGATGGAGTCTACGAGCAGTACTTC. Its translation is CASSVGGDGVYEQYF.

This clone has a single count. The chain carries TRBV7-8 and TRBJ2-5; 7 bases map to TRBD1. V trimming: 5 bases; J trimming: 0 bases; junction bases outside the gene matches: 9. The CDR3 covers 16 residues. Per germline, CDR1 SGHVS and CDR2 FQNEAQ. CDR3 residues: CASSRRVRGNQETQYF. CDR3 nucleotides: TGTGCCAGCAGCCGACGTGTCAGGGGGAACCAAGAGACCCAGTACTTC.

The chain is built from TRBV7-6 and TRBJ2-1; 14 bases agree with TRBD2. V lost 5 bases and J lost 4; bases outside the gene matches: 7. CDR1 and CDR2 from the germline V gene are SGHVS and FNYEAQ. The CDR3 consists of 17 residues. CDR3 amino acids: CASSRLAGGPRYNEQFF. The CDR3 nucleotides are TGTGCCAGCAGCCGACTAGCGGGAGGGCCGCGATACAATGAGCAGTTCTTC.

J is TRBJ1-1 and V is TRBV19, with 8 nucleotides matching TRBD1. Losses at the gene ends were 7 bases for V and 3 bases for J; bases not matched to a gene: 10. From germline, CDR1 is LNHDA and CDR2 SQIVND (reference sequence). The CDR3 runs to 15 residues. The CDR3 loop is CASTRRTGLDTEAFF. CDR3 in DNA: TGTGCCAGTACCCGCCGGACAGGGCTGGACACTGAAGCTTTCTTT.

This clone has a single count. V usage is TRBV5-4 and J usage is TRBJ2-2; TRBD1 might be the D (5 bases). The germline gives CDR1 SGHNT, CDR2 YYREEE (reference sequence). The CDR3 totals 13 residues. Trimming stripped 4 bases from V and 9 bases from J, with 13 bases between. CDR3 region: CASSVGLDRELFF. CDR3 DNA sequence: TGTGCCAGCAGCGTGGGGCTCGACCGGGAGCTGTTTTTT.

The V call is TRBV7-8, the J call TRBJ2-7, with 7 bases identical to TRBD1. From germline, CDR1 is SGHVS and CDR2 FQNEAQ. The CDR3 spans 16 residues. V lost 1 base to trimming and J lost 0 bases; unmatched junction nucleotides: 6. The CDR3 region has the DNA TGTGCCAGCAGCTTAGGCTCCGGGACAGCCTCCTACGAGCAGTACTTC. This translates into CASSLGSGTASYEQYF. Filled out from reference TRBV7-8 and TRBJ2-7, the complete variable domain reads GAGVSQSPRYKVAKRGQDVALRCDPISGHVSLFWYQQALGQGPEFLTYFQNEAQLDKSGLPSDRFFAERPEGSVSTLKIQRTQQEDSAVYLCASSLGSGTASYEQYFGPGTRLTVT.

The chain has TRBV7-2 and TRBJ2-3, with a tentative D call TRBD2 (6 bases). V lost 5 bases, J lost 2 bases, and 14 bases lay in between. This CDR3 is built from 15 residues. Germline lookup yields CDR1 SGHTA and CDR2 FQGNSA. The CDR3 DNA reads TGTGCCAGCAGCGAAATGGGGGGAATCACAGATACGCAGTATTTT. Its translation is CASSEMGGITDTQYF.

This chain joins TRBV2 and TRBJ2-3; 7 nucleotides agree with TRBD1. Losses at the gene ends were 4 bases for V and 2 bases for J; bases not matched to a gene: 9. Per the germline V gene, CDR1 is SNHLY and CDR2 is FYNNEI. This CDR3 has 16 amino acids. CDR3 region: CASSARTGSYTDTQYF. CDR3 coding DNA: TGTGCCAGCAGTGCCCGGACAGGCTCGTACACAGATACGCAGTATTTT.

The chain uses TRBV29-1 and TRBJ2-5; D possibly corresponds to TRBD2 (5 bases). In germline, CDR1 is SQVTM, CDR2 ANQGSEA. The V gene lost 7 bases and the J gene lost 7 bases, with 19 bases spanning the gap. This CDR3 has 13 residues. The CDR3 here is CSALRADGGTQYF. DNA of the CDR3: TGCAGCGCCCTACGGGCAGACGGAGGGACCCAGTACTTC.

The chain links TRBV28 to TRBJ2-7; no firm D call. In germline, CDR1 is MDHEN, CDR2 SYDVKM. Between the trimmed V and J ends, which lost 1 base and 2 bases, there was a span of 9 bases. This CDR3 region has 14 residues. CDR3 loop: CASSLYGETYEQYF. The DNA of the CDR3 is TGTGCCAGCAGTTTATATGGCGAAACCTACGAGCAGTACTTC.

This clone was seen just once. This chain links TRBV27 with TRBJ2-7; D is perhaps TRBD2 (6 bases). CDR1 and CDR2 from the germline V gene are MNHEY and SMNVEV (reference sequence). The ends were cut back, 8 bases at V and 1 base at J, with 15 bases in the middle. This CDR3 has 14 residues. The CDR3 region is CASSRDFRSYEQYF. The CDR3, as DNA: TGTGCCAGCTCGCGGGACTTTCGATCCTACGAGCAGTACTTC.

This clone was detected only once. This rearrangement joins TRBV5-4 to TRBJ2-1; D gene ambiguous. CDR3 size: 13 residues. CDR1 is SGHNT, CDR2 YYREEE, per germline (reference sequence). Deletions cut 5 bases from V and 2 bases from J, with 8 bases between. The CDR3 loop reads CASSIVAYNEQFF. CDR3 nucleotides: TGTGCCAGCAGTATAGTGGCCTACAATGAGCAGTTCTTC.

This clone has a single count. The chain combines TRBV7-8 with TRBJ2-5; 14 nucleotides line up with TRBD2. The CDR3 loop spans 18 amino acids. The V and J ends lost 2 bases and 1 base, in that order; junction bases with no gene match: 6. The germline V gene has CDR1 SGHVS and CDR2 FQNEAQ. The CDR3 protein is CASSLPATSGRAQETQYF. The CDR3 DNA reads as TGTGCCAGCAGCTTACCCGCGACTAGCGGGAGGGCCCAAGAGACCCAGTACTTC.

J is TRBJ2-2 and V is TRBV6-6, with 9 bases that match TRBD1. V lost 8 bases to trimming and J lost 6 bases; unmatched junction nucleotides: 7. Per the germline V gene, CDR1 is MNHNY and CDR2 is SVGAGI (reference sequence). The CDR3 extends over 14 amino acids. Here the CDR3 reads CASLGTGQAGELFF. The CDR3 DNA follows: TGTGCCAGCCTGGGGACAGGGCAGGCCGGGGAGCTGTTTTTT.

This clone was recorded once. The CDR3, as DNA: TGTGCCAGCAGCTGGACATCACCGGGGACCGGGGAGCTGTTTTTT. It translates to CASSWTSPGTGELFF. This rearrangement joins TRBV7-2 to TRBJ2-2; D is possibly TRBD1 or TRBD2 (5 bases each). Per the germline V gene, CDR1 is SGHTA and CDR2 is FQGNSA. V lost 4 bases, J lost 5 bases, and 14 bases lay in between. This CDR3 region has 15 residues.

This clone was counted a single time. V is TRBV7-6 and J is TRBJ2-6; D gene unclear. This CDR3 contains 13 residues. Germline CDR1 reads SGHVS; CDR2 reads FNYEAQ. The ends were cut back, 8 bases at V and 1 base at J, with 6 bases in the middle. CDR3 DNA: TGTGCCAGCCGACTTTCTGGGGCCAACGTCCTGACTTTC. Amino acid sequence: CASRLSGANVLTF.